This T cell receptor (beta chain) was retrieved from a study of T cells in localized non-small cell lung cancer. This CDR3 is 14 amino acids long. The germline V gene encodes CDR1 KGHSH and CDR2 LQKENI. V was cut by 6 bases and J by 5 bases, with 16 bases left in between. TCRdb's table, derived via immunoSEQ multiplex PCR, lists solely in-frame clones and lacks some. This sample has 25,000 or so clones, with approximately 86% found just once. General study results and limits: Sequencing was limited to one tumor region, leaving the possibility of heterogeneity open. Prolonged overall survival went with higher T cell density in the blood. Adjacent lung held a median 57 of the top 100 tumor clones. Clonality peaked in uninvolved adjacent lung rather than tumor.

In the case of this clone: Its antigen is undetermined.

This receptor was taken from a female donor older than 55 with stage I lung adenocarcinoma. The V call is TRBV18, the J call TRBJ2-5; D may be TRBD1 or TRBD2 (6 bases each). This specimen consisted of peripheral blood, obtained before any cancer treatment. The CDR3 DNA reads as TGTGCCAGCTCCCTGCTGGGGGGCCAGGAGACCCAGTACTTC. Translation: CASSLLGGQETQYF.